This TCR beta chain comes out of a study of control samples from healthy donors and cancer patients. With V trimmed by 3 bases and J by 3 bases, 13 bases remained unmatched. The germline V gene encodes CDR1 SNHLY and CDR2 FYNNEI. The CDR3 has 20 residues. Here immunoSEQ multiplex PCR was the method, and the copy in TCRdb shows in-frame clones only, minus some. The table records 200,000 or so clones, over 90% of them present only once. The clonotype was recovered from a man aged 50 to 59 in good health. The sample was blood. The chain joins TRBV2 to TRBJ2-1; 14 bases align to TRBD2. The CDR3 bases are TGTGCCAGCAGTGATGAGACTAGCGGGGGGGCCTCTTGGGGCTACAATGAGCAGTTCTTC. It translates to CASSDETSGGASWGYNEQFF.